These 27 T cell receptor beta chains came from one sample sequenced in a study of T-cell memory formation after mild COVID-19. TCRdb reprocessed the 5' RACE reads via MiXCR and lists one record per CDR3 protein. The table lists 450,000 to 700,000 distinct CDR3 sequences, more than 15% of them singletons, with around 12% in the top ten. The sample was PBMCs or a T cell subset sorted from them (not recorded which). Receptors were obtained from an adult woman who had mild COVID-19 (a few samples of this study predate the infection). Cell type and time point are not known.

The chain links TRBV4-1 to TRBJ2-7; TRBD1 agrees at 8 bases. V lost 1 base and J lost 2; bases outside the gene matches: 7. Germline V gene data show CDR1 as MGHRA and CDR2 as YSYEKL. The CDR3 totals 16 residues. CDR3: CASSQVADRGTYEQYF. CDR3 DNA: TGCGCCAGCAGCCAAGTGGCCGACAGGGGAACCTACGAGCAGTACTTC.

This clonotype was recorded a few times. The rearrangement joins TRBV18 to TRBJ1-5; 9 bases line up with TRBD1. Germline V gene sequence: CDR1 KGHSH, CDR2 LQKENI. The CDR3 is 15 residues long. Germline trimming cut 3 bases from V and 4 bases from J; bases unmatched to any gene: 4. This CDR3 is CASSPRTGENQPQHF. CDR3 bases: TGTGCCAGCTCACCTCGGACAGGGGAAAATCAGCCCCAGCATTTT.

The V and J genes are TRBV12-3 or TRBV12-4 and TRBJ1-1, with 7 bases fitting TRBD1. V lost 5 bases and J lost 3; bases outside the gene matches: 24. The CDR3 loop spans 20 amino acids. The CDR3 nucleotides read TGTGCCAGCAGTCCCCCCCAGAGGGGGCTGTCGATGGGGAGGTACACTGAAGCTTTCTTT. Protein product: CASSPPQRGLSMGRYTEAFF.

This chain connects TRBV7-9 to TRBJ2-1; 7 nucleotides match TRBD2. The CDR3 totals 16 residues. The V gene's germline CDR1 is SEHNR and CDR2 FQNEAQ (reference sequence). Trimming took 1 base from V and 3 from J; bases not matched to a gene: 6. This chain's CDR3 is CASSLVAGEVYNEQFF. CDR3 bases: TGTGCCAGCAGCTTAGTTGCGGGAGAGGTCTACAATGAGCAGTTCTTC.

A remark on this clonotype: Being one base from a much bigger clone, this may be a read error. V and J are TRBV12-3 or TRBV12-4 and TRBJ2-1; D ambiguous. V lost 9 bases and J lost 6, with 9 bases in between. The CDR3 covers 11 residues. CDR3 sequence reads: CARSPRNEQFF. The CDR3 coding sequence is TGTGCCAGAAGCCCCCGCAATGAGCAGTTCTTC.

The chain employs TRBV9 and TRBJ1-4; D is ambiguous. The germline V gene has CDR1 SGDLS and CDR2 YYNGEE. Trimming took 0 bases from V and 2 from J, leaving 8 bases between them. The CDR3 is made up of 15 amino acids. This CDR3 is CASSVGTATNEKLFF. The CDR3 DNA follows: TGTGCCAGCAGCGTAGGGACGGCGACTAATGAAAAACTGTTTTTT.

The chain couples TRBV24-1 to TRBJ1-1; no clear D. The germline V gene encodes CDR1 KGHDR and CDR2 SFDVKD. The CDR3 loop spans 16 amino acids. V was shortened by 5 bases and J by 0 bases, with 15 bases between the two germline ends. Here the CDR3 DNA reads TGTGCCACCAGTGTATACCCCACGTCCATGAACACTGAAGCTTTCTTT. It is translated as CATSVYPTSMNTEAFF.

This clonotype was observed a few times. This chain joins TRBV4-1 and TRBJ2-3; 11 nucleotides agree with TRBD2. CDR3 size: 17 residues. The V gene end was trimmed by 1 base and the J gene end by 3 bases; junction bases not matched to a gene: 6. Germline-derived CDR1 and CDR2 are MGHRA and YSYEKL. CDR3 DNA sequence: TGCGCCAGCAGCCAAGGGAGACTAGCGGGGCTAACAGATACGCAGTATTTT. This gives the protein CASSQGRLAGLTDTQYF.

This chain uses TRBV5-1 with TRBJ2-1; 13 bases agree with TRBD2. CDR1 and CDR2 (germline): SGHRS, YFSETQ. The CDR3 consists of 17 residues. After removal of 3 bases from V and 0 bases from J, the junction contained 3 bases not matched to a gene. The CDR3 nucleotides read TGCGCCAGCAGCTCTACTAGCGGGGGGGCCTCCTACAATGAGCAGTTCTTC. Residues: CASSSTSGGASYNEQFF.

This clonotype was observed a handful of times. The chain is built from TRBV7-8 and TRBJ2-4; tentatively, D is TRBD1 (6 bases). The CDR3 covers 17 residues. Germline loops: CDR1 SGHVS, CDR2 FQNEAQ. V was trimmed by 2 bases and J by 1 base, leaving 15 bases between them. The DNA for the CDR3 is TGTGCCAGCAGCTTAAGGGGGATGGCTGGGGCCAAAAACATTCAGTACTTC. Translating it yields CASSLRGMAGAKNIQYF.

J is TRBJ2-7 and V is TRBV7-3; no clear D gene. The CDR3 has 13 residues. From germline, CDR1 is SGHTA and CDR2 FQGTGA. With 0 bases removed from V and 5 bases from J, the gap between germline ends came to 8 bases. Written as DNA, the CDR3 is TGTGCCAGCAGCTTAACGGGTCGCGACGAGCAGTACTTC. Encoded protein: CASSLTGRDEQYF. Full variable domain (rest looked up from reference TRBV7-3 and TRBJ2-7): GAGVSQTPSNKVTEKGKYVELRCDPISGHTALYWYRQSLGQGPEFLIYFQGTGAADDSGLPNDRFFAVRPEGSVSTLKIQRTERGDSAVYLCASSLTGRDEQYFGPGTRLTVT.

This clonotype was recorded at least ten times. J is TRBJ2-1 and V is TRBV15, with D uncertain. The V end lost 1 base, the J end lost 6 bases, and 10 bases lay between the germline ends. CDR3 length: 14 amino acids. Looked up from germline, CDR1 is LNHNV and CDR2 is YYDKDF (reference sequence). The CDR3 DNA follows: TGTGCCACCAGCAGAGTTGGAGTAGTCAATGAGCAGTTCTTC. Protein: CATSRVGVVNEQFF.

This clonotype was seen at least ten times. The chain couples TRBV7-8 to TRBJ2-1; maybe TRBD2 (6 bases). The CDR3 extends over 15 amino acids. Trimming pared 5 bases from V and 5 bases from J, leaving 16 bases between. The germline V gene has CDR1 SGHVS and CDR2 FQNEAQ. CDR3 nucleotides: TGTGCCAGCAGCGCGGGACTGCTAAATCACAATGAGCAGTTCTTC. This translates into CASSAGLLNHNEQFF.

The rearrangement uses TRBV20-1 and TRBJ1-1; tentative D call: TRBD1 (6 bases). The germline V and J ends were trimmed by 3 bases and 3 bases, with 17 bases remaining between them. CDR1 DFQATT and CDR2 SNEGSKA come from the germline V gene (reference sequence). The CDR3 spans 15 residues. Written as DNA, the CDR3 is TGCAGTGCTAGGAAGACGAACAGGGAGGACACTGAAGCTTTCTTT. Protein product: CSARKTNREDTEAFF.

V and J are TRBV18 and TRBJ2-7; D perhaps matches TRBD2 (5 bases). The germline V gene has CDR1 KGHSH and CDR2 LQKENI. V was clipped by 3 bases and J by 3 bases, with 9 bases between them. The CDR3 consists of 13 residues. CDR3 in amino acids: CASSPAEDYEQYF. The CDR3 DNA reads TGTGCCAGCTCACCGGCGGAGGACTACGAGCAGTACTTC.

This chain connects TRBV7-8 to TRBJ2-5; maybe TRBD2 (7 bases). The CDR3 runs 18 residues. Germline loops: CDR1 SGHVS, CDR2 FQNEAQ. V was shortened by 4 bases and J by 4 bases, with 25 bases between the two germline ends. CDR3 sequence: CASSSNFGGGPIRETQYF. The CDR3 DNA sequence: TGTGCCAGCAGCTCTAACTTTGGGGGGGGGCCGATCCGAGAGACCCAGTACTTC.

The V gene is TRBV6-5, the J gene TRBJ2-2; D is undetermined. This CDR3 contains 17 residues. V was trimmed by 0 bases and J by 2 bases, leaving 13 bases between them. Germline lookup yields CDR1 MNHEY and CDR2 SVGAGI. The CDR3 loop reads CASSYSWARGNTGELFF. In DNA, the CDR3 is TGTGCCAGCAGTTACTCCTGGGCGCGCGGCAACACCGGGGAGCTGTTTTTT.

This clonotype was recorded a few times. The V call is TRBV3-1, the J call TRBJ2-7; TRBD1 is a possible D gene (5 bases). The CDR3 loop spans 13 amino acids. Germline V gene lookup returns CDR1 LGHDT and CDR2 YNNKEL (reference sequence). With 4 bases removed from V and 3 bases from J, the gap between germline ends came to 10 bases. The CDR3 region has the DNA TGTGCCAGCAGCCCAGGACACTACTACGAGCAGTACTTC. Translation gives CASSPGHYYEQYF.

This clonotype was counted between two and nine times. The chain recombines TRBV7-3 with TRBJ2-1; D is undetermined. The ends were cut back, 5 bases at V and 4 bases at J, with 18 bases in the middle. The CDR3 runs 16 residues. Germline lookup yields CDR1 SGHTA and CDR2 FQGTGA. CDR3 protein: CASSPLGGPSYNEQFF. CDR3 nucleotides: TGTGCCAGCAGCCCCTTGGGTGGACCCTCTTACAATGAGCAGTTCTTC.

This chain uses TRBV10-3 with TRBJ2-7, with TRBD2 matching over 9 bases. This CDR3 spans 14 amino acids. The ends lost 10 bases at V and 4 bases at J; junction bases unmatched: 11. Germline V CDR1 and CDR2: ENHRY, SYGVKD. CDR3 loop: CATRSSGITYEQYF. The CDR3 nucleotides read TGTGCCACCCGGTCTAGCGGGATAACTTACGAGCAGTACTTC.

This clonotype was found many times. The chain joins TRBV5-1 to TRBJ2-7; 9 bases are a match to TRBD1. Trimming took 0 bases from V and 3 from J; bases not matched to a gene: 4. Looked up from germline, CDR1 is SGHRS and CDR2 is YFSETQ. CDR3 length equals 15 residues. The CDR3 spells CASSLAGTGNYEQYF. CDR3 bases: TGCGCCAGCAGCTTGGCCGGGACAGGGAACTACGAGCAGTACTTC. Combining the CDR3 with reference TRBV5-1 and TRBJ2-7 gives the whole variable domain KAGVTQTPRYLIKTRGQQVTLSCSPISGHRSVSWYQQTPGQGLQFLFEYFSETQRNKGNFPGRFSGRQFSNSRSEMNVSTLELGDSALYLCASSLAGTGNYEQYFGPGTRLTVT.

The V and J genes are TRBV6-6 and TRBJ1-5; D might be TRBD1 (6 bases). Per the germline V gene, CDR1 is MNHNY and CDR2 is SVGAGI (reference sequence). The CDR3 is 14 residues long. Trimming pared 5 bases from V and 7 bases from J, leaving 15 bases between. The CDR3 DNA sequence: TGTGCCAGCAGTCAAACAGGGCTTAGGCAGCCCCAGCATTTT. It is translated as CASSQTGLRQPQHF.

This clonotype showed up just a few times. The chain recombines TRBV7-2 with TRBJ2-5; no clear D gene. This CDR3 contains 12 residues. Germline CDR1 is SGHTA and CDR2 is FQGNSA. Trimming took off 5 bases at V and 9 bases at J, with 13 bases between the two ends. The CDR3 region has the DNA TGTGCCAGCAGCCCGGGCTTTAAGGCCCAGTACTTC. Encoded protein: CASSPGFKAQYF.

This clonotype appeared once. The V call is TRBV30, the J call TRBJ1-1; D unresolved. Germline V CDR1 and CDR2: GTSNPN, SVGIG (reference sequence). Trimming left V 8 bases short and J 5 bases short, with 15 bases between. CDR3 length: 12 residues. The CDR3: CARDTVRTEAFF. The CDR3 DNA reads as TGTGCCCGCGATACGGTACGGACTGAAGCTTTCTTT.

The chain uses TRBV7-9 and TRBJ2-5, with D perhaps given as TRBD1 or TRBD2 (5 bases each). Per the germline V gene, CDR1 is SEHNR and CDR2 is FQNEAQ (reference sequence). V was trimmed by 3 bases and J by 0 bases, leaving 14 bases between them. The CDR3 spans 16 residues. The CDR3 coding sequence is TGTGCCAGCAGCTTTGAAGCATGGGGGTACCAAGAGACCCAGTACTTC. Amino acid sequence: CASSFEAWGYQETQYF.

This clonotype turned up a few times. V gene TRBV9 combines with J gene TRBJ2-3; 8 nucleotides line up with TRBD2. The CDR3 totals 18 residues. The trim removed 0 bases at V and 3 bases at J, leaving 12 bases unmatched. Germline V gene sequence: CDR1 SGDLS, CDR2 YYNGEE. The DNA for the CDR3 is TGTGCCAGCAGCGTAGCTACCTCCGGTGGCGGGAGGACAGATACGCAGTATTTT. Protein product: CASSVATSGGGRTDTQYF.

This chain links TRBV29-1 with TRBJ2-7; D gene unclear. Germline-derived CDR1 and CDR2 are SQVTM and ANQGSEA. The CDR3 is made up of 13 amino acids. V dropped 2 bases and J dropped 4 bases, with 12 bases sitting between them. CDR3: CSVELQEPYEQYF. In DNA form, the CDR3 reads TGCAGCGTTGAACTCCAGGAACCTTACGAGCAGTACTTC.